These T cell receptor beta chains were read from a single sample in a study of radiation and T cells in renal cell carcinoma. Assay: immunoSEQ multiplex PCR; the TCRdb copy retains only in-frame clones and omits some. The table records tens of thousands of clones, more than 80% of them present only once. The sample was blood, taken from a patient whose treatment included radiotherapy and nephrectomy. These receptors were collected from a woman between 70 and 85 years old with renal cell carcinoma. CDR3s include the opening cysteine and the closing phenylalanine or tryptophan. A D gene is named only where the DNA matches it firmly. Rows may omit the clone size; those that give it use once, few, many or a size class.

clone size,V gene,D gene,J gene,CDR3 protein,CDR3 DNA
NA,TRBV4-1,NA,TRBJ2-5,CASSQENQETQYF,TGCGCCAGCAGCCAAGAGAACCAAGAGACCCAGTACTTC
few,TRBV9,NA,TRBJ2-1,CASRRGGSDGEQFF,TGTGCCAGCAGGAGAGGCGGTAGCGACGGTGAGCAGTTCTTC
NA,TRBV6-4,TRBD2,TRBJ2-7,CASSDSKSGRACVSEQYF,TGTGCCAGCAGTGACTCGAAAAGCGGGAGGGCCTGTGTTTCCGAGCAGTACTTC
NA,TRBV7-2,NA,TRBJ1-4,CASTRVGVKDEKLFF,TGTGCCAGCACCAGAGTAGGAGTAAAGGATGAAAAACTGTTTTTT
once,TRBV5-1,TRBD1,TRBJ1-4,CASSPGDRVNEKLFF,TGCGCCAGCAGCCCGGGGGACAGGGTTAATGAAAAACTGTTTTTT
NA,TRBV5-4,NA,TRBJ2-5,CASSADEQETQYF,TGTGCCAGCAGCGCCGATGAGCAAGAGACCCAGTACTTC
NA,TRBV27,NA,TRBJ2-3,CASSTMGHTQYF,TGTGCCAGCAGTACGATGGGTCATACGCAGTATTTT
NA,TRBV5-3,TRBD2,TRBJ2-5,CARSPTSAQETQYF,TGTGCCAGAAGCCCCACTAGCGCCCAAGAGACCCAGTACTTC
few,TRBV11-2,NA,TRBJ2-2,CASSLQHTGELFF,TGTGCCAGCAGCTTACAACACACCGGGGAGCTGTTTTTT
NA,TRBV6-1,NA,TRBJ1-5,CASKDRYSNQPQHF,TGTGCCAGCAAAGACAGATATAGCAATCAGCCCCAGCATTTT
NA,TRBV30,TRBD1,TRBJ1-1,CAWSGQGGEAFF,TGTGCCTGGAGTGGACAGGGAGGTGAAGCTTTCTTT
NA,TRBV2,NA,TRBJ1-3,CASSLRVSSGGNTIYF,TGTGCCAGCAGTCTCCGGGTCTCAAGCGGTGGAAACACCATATATTTT
NA,TRBV11-2,NA,TRBJ2-7,CASSTHQYGANEQYF,TGTGCCAGCAGCACCCATCAATACGGGGCCAACGAGCAGTACTTC
NA,TRBV6-1,NA,TRBJ2-7,CASSEVQGLGREQYF,TGTGCCAGCAGTGAAGTACAGGGACTCGGACGAGAGCAGTACTTC
once,TRBV7-2,NA,TRBJ2-1,CASLRGSSNNEQFF,TGTGCCAGCCTCAGAGGGAGCTCGAATAATGAGCAGTTCTTC
NA,TRBV28,TRBD1,TRBJ1-1,CASSSRRGGTEAFF,TGTGCCAGCAGTTCTCGCAGGGGGGGAACTGAAGCTTTCTTT
medium-sized,TRBV30,TRBD2,TRBJ2-7,CAWSTSGTSYEQYF,TGTGCCTGGAGTACTTCCGGGACTAGCTACGAGCAGTACTTC
NA,TRBV9,NA,TRBJ2-1,CASSVATYGTEQFF,TGTGCCAGCAGCGTAGCTACTTATGGGACTGAGCAGTTCTTC
NA,TRBV2,NA,TRBJ1-6,CAGQAVDANSPLHF,TGTGCCGGCCAAGCGGTGGACGCCAATTCACCCCTCCACTTT
NA,TRBV4-3,NA,TRBJ1-1,CASSQDPGGNTEAFF,TGCGCCAGCAGCCAAGATCCGGGCGGGAACACTGAAGCTTTCTTT
NA,TRBV6-5,NA,TRBJ2-7,CASSYLGGEQYF,TGTGCCAGCAGTTACTTAGGAGGCGAGCAGTACTTC
NA,TRBV27,TRBD2,TRBJ2-1,CASSPRGTINEQFF,TGTGCCAGCAGTCCCCGGGGGACTATCAATGAGCAGTTCTTC
once,TRBV6-5,NA,TRBJ1-1,CASSSYSGVRTEAFF,TGTGCCAGCAGTTCCTACAGCGGTGTACGGACTGAAGCTTTCTTT
NA,TRBV6-5,TRBD2,TRBJ2-3,CASSYGRGRGPDTQYF,TGTGCCAGCAGTTACGGTCGCGGGAGGGGGCCAGATACGCAGTATTTT
NA,TRBV12-2,NA,TRBJ2-7,CASRLACGDHYEQYF,TGTGCAAGTCGCTTAGCATGCGGGGACCACTACGAGCAGTACTTC
NA,TRBV2,NA,TRBJ2-3,CASDRDGNTDTQYF,TGTGCCAGCGACCGTGACGGAAACACAGATACGCAGTATTTT
NA,TRBV6-1,NA,TRBJ1-1,CASSLNGRTQAFF,TGTGCCAGCAGCCTCAACGGCAGGACTCAAGCTTTCTTT
NA,TRBV19,NA,TRBJ1-2,CASSSRTERNSYGYTF,TGTGCCAGTAGTTCCCGGACAGAACGAAACTCCTATGGCTACACCTTC
NA,TRBV7-9,TRBD1,TRBJ1-1,CASSYRGPDRGDPEAFF,TGTGCCAGCAGCTATAGAGGGCCCGACAGGGGAGATCCTGAAGCTTTCTTT
once,TRBV4-1,TRBD1,TRBJ1-1,CASSQPGQGTEAFF,TGCGCCAGCAGCCAGCCGGGACAGGGGACGGAAGCTTTCTTT
few,TRBV5-4,NA,TRBJ1-5,CASSLENQPQHF,TGTGCCAGCAGCTTGGAGAATCAGCCCCAGCATTTT
NA,TRBV7-9,NA,TRBJ2-7,CASSAWAGDVRHEQYF,TGTGCCAGCAGCGCCTGGGCAGGGGACGTTAGGCACGAGCAGTACTTC
NA,TRBV7-2,NA,TRBJ2-4,CASSETLNIQYF,TGTGCCAGCAGCGAGACCCTCAACATTCAGTACTTC
NA,TRBV5-1,TRBD2,TRBJ2-5,CASSFLAGEETQYF,TGCGCCAGCAGCTTTCTAGCGGGGGAGGAGACCCAGTACTTC
NA,TRBV18,NA,TRBJ2-3,CASSPSGFTDTQYF,TGTGCCAGCTCACCTTCTGGGTTCACAGATACGCAGTATTTT
NA,TRBV29-1,NA,TRBJ2-5,CSVGWGGETQYF,TGCAGCGTTGGGTGGGGTGGGGAGACCCAGTACTTC
NA,TRBV6-5,TRBD1,TRBJ1-2,CATRTGQNYGYTF,TGTGCCACCAGGACAGGTCAAAACTATGGCTACACCTTC
few,TRBV14,NA,TRBJ2-2,CASQEFTGELFF,TGTGCCAGCCAAGAATTCACCGGGGAGCTGTTTTTT
NA,TRBV19,NA,TRBJ2-1,CASSSVPYNEQFF,TGTGCCAGTAGTAGCGTCCCCTACAATGAGCAGTTCTTC
NA,TRBV25-1,NA,TRBJ1-2,CASSESNGFYGYTF,TGTGCCAGCAGTGAATCCAACGGATTCTATGGCTACACCTTC
NA,TRBV20-1,NA,TRBJ2-5,CSARDIQTQYF,TGCAGTGCTAGAGATATACAGACCCAGTACTTC
NA,TRBV6-1,NA,TRBJ2-2,CASSKVGLTGELFF,TGTGCCAGCTCCAAGGTCGGCCTCACCGGGGAGCTGTTTTTT
NA,TRBV5-6,TRBD1,TRBJ2-1,CASTLTTGSYNEQFF,TGTGCCAGCACCCTGACGACAGGGAGCTACAATGAGCAGTTCTTC
NA,TRBV5-8,NA,TRBJ2-1,CASSSGRYNEQFF,TGTGCCAGCAGTTCAGGGAGATACAATGAGCAGTTCTTC
NA,TRBV29-1,TRBD1,TRBJ1-1,CSVWTGENTEAFF,TGCAGCGTCTGGACAGGGGAGAACACTGAAGCTTTCTTT
few,TRBV29-1,TRBD1,TRBJ1-1,CSVGGTGPTEAFF,TGCAGCGTTGGGGGGACAGGACCCACTGAAGCTTTCTTT
NA,TRBV5-4,TRBD2,TRBJ2-3,CASSRGTSGGADTQYF,TGTGCCAGCAGCCGCGGGACTAGCGGGGGGGCAGATACGCAGTATTTT
NA,TRBV2,TRBD2,TRBJ2-5,CASIAGGGLETQYF,TGTGCCAGCATTGCGGGGGGCGGTTTGGAGACCCAGTACTTC
NA,TRBV7-6,NA,TRBJ2-3,CASSPRGADTQYF,TGTGCCAGCAGCCCCCGAGGGGCAGATACGCAGTATTTT
NA,TRBV13,NA,TRBJ1-2,CASSTLQGPNYGYTF,TGTGCCAGCAGCACCCTGCAGGGGCCAAACTATGGCTACACCTTC
once,TRBV5-6,NA,TRBJ1-2,CASRWGAGGGYTF,TGTGCCAGCAGATGGGGGGCAGGCGGTGGCTACACCTTC